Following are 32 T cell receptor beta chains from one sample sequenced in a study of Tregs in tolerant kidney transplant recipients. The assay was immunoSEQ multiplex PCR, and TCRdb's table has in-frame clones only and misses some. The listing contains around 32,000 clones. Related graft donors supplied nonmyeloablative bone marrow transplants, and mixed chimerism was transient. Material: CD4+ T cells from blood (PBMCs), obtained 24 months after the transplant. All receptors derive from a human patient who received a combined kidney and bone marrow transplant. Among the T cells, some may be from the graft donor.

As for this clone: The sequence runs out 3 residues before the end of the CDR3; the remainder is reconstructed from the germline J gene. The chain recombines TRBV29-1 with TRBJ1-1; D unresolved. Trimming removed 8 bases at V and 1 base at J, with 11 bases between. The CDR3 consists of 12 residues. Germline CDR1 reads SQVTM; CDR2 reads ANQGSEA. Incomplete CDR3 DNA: TGCAGCACGAGAATCGGGAACACTGAA. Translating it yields CSTRIGNTE. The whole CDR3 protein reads CSTRIGNTEAFF.

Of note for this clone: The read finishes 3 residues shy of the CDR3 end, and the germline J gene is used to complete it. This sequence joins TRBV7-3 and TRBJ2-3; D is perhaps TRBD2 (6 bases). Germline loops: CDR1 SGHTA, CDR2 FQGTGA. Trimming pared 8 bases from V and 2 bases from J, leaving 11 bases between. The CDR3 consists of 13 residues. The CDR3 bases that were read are TGTGCCAGCGGCAGGACTAACACAGATACG. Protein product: CASGRTNTDT. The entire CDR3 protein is CASGRTNTDTQYF. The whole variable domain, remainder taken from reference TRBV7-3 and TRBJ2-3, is GAGVSQTPSNKVTEKGKYVELRCDPISGHTALYWYRQSLGQGPEFLIYFQGTGAADDSGLPNDRFFAVRPEGSVSTLKIQRTERGDSAVYLCASGRTNTDTQYFGPGTRLTVL.

CDR3 in amino acids: CASSPGTLNTEAFF. CDR3 DNA (partial): TGTGCCAGCTCACCAGGGACATTGAACACTGAA. This rearrangement joins TRBV18 to TRBJ1-1; D might be TRBD1 (6 bases). The read comes to an end 3 residues before the CDR3 does, leaving the germline J gene to fill in the end. The germline V gene encodes CDR1 KGHSH and CDR2 LQKENI. V lost 2 bases, J lost 0 bases, and 7 bases lay in between. The CDR3 loop spans 14 amino acids.

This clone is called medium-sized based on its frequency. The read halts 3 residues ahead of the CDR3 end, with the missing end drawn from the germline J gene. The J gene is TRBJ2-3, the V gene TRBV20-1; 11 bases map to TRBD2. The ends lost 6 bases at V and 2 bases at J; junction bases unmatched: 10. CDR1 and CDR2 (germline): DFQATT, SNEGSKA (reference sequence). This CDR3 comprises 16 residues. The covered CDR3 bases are TGCAGTGCCCCACTGCGACTAGCGGGAACCACAGATACG. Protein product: CSAPLRLAGTTDT. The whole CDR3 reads CSAPLRLAGTTDTQYF.

The sequenced part of the CDR3 DNA is TGCAGTGCTAGAGATCCGAAGTGGGGGGACACTAGCGGCCAGAACCTAGACAATGAG. This encodes CSARDPKWGDTSGQNLDNE. The full CDR3 protein reads CSARDPKWGDTSGQNLDNEQFF. The J gene is TRBJ2-1, the V gene TRBV20-1; 8 bases line up with TRBD2. The read stops 3 residues short of the end of the CDR3; the missing end is completed from the germline J gene. With V trimmed by 0 bases and J by 5 bases, 27 bases remained unmatched. Looked up from germline, CDR1 is DFQATT and CDR2 is SNEGSKA (reference sequence). This CDR3 is 22 amino acids long.

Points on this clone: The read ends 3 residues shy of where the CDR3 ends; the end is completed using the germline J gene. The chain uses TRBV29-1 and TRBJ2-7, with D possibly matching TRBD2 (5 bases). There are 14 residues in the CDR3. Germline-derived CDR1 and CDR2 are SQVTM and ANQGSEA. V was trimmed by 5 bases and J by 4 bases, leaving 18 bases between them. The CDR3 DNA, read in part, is TGCAGCGTTAGGTTTGCGGGCTCCCCTTACGAG. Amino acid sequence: CSVRFAGSPYE. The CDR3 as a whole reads CSVRFAGSPYEQYF.

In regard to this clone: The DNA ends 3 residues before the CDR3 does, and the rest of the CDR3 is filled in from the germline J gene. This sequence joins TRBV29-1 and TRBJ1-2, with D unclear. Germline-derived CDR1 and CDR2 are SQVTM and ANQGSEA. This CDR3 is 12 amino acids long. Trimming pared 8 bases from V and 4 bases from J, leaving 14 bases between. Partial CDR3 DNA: TGCAGCACAGCCATTGAGGGCTATGGC. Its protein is CSTAIEGYG. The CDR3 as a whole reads CSTAIEGYGYTF.

The sequenced part of the CDR3 DNA is TGTGCCAGTAGTGGGACTATTTCAATGGGCACAGATACG. Protein sequence: CASSGTISMGTDT. In full, the CDR3 is CASSGTISMGTDTQYF. This chain uses TRBV19 with TRBJ2-3, with 7 nucleotides matching TRBD2. The sequenced fragment ends 3 residues before the CDR3 boundary, so the rest is inferred from the germline J gene. V lost 5 bases to trimming and J lost 1 base; unmatched junction nucleotides: 9. Germline CDR1 LNHDA, CDR2 SQIVND (reference sequence). CDR3 length: 16 amino acids.

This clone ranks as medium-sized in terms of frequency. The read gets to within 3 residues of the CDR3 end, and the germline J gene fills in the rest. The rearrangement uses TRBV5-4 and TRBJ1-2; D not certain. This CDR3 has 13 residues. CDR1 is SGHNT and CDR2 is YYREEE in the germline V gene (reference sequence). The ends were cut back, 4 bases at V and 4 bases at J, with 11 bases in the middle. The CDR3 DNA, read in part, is TGTGCCAGCAGCCTTCCGAGGGCCTATGGC. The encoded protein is CASSLPRAYG. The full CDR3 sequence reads CASSLPRAYGYTF.

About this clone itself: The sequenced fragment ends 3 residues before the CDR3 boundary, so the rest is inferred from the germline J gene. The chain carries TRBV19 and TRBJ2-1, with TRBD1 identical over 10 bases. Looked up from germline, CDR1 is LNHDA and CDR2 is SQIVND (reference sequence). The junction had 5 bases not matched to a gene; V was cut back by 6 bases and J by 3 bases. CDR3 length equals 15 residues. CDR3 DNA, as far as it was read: TGTGCCAGTAGCCGTAGGGACAGGGGCTACAATGAG. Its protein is CASSRRDRGYNE. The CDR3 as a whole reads CASSRRDRGYNEQFF.

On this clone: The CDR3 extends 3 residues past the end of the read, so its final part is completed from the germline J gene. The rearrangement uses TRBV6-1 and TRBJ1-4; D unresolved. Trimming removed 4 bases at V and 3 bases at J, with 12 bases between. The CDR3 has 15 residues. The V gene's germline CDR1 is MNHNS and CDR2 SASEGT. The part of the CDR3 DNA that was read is TGTGCCAGCAGTGGGAGGGCCCTGGCTAATGAAAAA. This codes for CASSGRALANEK. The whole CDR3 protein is CASSGRALANEKLFF.

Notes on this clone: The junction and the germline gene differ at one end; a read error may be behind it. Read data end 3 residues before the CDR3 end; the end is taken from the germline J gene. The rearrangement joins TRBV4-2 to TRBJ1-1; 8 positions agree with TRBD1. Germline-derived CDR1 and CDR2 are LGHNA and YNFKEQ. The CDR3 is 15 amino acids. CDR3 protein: CASSQDRRDRTEAFF. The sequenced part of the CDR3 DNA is TGCGCCAGCAGCCAAGATCGGAGGGACAGGACTGAA.

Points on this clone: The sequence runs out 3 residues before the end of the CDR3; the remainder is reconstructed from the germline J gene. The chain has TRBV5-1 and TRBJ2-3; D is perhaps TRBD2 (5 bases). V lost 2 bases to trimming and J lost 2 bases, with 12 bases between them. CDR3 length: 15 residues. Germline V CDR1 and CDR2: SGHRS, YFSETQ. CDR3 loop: CASSFASKATDTQYF. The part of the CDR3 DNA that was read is TGCGCCAGCAGCTTTGCTAGCAAGGCCACAGATACG.

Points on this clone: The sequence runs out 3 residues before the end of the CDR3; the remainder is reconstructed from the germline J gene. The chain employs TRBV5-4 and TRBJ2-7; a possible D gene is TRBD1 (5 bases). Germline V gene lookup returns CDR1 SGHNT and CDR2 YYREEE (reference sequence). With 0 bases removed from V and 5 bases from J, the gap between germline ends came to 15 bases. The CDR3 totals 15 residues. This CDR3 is CASSLDSRGMHEQYF. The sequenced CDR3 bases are TGTGCCAGCAGCTTGGACTCTAGGGGTATGCACGAG.

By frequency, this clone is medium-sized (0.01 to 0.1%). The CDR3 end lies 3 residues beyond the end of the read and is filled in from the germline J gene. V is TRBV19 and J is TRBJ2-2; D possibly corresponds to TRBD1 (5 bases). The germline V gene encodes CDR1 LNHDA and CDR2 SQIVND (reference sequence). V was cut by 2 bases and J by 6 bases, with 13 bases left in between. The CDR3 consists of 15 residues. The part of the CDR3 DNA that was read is TGTGCCAGTAGTATACAGGGAAGAGGTTCCGGGGAG. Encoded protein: CASSIQGRGSGE. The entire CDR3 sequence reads CASSIQGRGSGELFF.

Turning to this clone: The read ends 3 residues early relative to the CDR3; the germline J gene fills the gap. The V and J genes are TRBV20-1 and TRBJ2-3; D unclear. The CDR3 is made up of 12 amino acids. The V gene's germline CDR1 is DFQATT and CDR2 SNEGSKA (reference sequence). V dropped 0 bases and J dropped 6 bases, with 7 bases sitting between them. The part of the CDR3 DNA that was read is TGCAGTGCTAGAGAAAGTGCGGATACG. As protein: CSARESADT. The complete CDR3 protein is CSARESADTQYF.

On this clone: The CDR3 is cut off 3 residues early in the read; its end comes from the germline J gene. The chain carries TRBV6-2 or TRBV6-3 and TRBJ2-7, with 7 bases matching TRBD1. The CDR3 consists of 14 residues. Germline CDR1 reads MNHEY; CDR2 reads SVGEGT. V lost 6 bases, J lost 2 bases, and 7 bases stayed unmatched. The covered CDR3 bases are TGTGCCAGCAGCGCCATGACAGGGACCTACGAG. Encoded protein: CASSAMTGTYE. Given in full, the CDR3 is CASSAMTGTYEQYF.

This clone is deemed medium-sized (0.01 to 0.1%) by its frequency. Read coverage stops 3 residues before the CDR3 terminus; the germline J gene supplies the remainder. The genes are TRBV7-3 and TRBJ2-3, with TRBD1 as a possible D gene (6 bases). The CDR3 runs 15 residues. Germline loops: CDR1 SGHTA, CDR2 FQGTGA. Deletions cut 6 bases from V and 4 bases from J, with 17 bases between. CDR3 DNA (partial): TGTGCCAGCAGTCCGAGTCGGTCAGGGGCAGATACG. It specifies CASSPSRSGADT. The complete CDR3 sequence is CASSPSRSGADTQYF.

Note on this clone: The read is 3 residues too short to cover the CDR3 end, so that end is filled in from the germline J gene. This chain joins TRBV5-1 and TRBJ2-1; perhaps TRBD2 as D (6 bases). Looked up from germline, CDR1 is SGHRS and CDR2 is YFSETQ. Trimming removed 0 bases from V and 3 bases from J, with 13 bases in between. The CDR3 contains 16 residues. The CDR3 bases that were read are TGCGCCAGCAGCTTGGGTCGCGGGGCAATCTACAATGAG. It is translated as CASSLGRGAIYNE. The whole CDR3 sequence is CASSLGRGAIYNEQFF.

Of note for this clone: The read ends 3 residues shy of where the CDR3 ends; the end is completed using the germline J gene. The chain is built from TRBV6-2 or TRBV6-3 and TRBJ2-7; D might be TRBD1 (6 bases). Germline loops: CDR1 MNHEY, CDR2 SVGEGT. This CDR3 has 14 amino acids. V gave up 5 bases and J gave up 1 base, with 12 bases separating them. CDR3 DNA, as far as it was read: TGTGCCAGCAGTGCAAACAGGGTTTCCTACGAG. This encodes CASSANRVSYE. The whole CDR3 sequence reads CASSANRVSYEQYF.

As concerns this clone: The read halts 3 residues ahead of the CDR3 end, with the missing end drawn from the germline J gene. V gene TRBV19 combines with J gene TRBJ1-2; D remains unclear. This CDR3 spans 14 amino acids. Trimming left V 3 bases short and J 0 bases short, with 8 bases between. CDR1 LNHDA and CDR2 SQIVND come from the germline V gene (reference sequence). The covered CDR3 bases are TGTGCCAGTAGTATTAGAACAGCTAACTATGGC. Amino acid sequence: CASSIRTANYG. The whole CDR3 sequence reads CASSIRTANYGYTF. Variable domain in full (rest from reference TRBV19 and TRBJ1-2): DGGITQSPKYLFRKEGQNVTLSCEQNLNHDAMYWYRQDPGQGLRLIYYSQIVNDFQKGDIAEGYSVSREKKESFPLTVTSAQKNPTAFYLCASSIRTANYGYTFGSGTRLTVV.

The CDR3 DNA, read in part, is TGTGCCAGCAGTTACTCGATAGCGGGAGAGTCCTCCTACGAG. Translated: CASSYSIAGESSYE. The full CDR3 protein reads CASSYSIAGESSYEQYF. The chain couples TRBV6-2 or TRBV6-3 to TRBJ2-7, with 9 nucleotides matching TRBD2. The read halts 3 residues ahead of the CDR3 end, with the missing end drawn from the germline J gene. Trimming at V came to 0 bases and at J to 0 bases, leaving 6 bases not matched to a gene. CDR1 is MNHEY and CDR2 is SVGEGT in the germline V gene. This CDR3 comprises 17 residues.

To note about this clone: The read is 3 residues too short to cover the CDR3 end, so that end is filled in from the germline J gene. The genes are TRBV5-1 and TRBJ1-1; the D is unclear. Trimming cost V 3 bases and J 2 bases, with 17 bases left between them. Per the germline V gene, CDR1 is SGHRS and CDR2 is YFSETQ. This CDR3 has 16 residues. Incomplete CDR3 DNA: TGCGCCAGCAGCTCACGTGAGGTCAGGATTAACACTGAA. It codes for CASSSREVRINTE. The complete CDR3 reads CASSSREVRINTEAFF.

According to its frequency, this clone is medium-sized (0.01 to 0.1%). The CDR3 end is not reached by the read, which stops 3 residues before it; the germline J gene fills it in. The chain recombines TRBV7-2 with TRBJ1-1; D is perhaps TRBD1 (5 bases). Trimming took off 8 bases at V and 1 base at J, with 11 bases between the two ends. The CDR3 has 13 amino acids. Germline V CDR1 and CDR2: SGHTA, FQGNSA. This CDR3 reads CASGTQGNTEAFF. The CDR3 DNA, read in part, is TGTGCCAGCGGAACGCAGGGGAACACTGAA.

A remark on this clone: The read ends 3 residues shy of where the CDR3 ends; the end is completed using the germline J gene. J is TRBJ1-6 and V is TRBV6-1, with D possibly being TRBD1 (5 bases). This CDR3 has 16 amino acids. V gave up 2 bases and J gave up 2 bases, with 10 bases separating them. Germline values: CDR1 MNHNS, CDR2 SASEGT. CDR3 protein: CASSESQGTYNSPLHF. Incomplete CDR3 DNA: TGTGCCAGCAGTGAATCCCAGGGAACCTATAATTCACCC.

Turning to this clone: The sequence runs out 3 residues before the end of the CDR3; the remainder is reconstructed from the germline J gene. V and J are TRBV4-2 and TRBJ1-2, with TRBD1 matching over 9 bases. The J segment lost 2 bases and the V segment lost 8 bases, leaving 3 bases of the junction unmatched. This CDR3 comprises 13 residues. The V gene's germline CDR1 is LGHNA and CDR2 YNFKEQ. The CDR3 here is CASRDRANYGYTF. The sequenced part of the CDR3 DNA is TGTGCCAGCCGGGACAGGGCCAACTATGGC.

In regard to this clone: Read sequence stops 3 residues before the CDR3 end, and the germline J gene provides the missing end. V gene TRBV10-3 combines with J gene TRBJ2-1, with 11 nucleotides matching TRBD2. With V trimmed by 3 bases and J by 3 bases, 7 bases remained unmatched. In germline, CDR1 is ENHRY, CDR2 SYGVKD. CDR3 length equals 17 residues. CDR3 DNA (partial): TGTGCCATCAGTGAAACTGACACTAGCGGGGGCTACAATGAG. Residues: CAISETDTSGGYNE. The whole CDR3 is CAISETDTSGGYNEQFF.

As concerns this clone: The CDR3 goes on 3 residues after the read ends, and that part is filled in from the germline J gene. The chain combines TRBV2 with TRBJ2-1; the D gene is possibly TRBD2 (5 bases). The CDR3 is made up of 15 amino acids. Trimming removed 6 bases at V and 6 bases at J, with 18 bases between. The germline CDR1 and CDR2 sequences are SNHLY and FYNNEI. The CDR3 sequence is CASSPKGGLINEQFF. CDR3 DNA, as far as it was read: TGTGCCAGCAGCCCCAAGGGCGGGTTGATCAATGAG. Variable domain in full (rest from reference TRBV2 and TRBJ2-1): EPEVTQTPSHQVTQMGQEVILRCVPISNHLYFYWYRQILGQKVEFLVSFYNNEISEKSEIFDDQFSVERPDGSNFTLKIRSTKLEDSAMYFCASSPKGGLINEQFFGPGTRLTVL.

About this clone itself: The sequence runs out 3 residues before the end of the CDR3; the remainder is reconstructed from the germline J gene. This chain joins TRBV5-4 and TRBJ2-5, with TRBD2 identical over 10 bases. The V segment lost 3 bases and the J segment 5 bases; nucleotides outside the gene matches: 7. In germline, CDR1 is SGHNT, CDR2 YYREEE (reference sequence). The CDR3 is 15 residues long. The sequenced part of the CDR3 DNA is TGTGCCAGCAGCTCGAGCGGGAGGGCCGGGGAGACC. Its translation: CASSSSGRAGET. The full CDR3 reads CASSSSGRAGETQYF.

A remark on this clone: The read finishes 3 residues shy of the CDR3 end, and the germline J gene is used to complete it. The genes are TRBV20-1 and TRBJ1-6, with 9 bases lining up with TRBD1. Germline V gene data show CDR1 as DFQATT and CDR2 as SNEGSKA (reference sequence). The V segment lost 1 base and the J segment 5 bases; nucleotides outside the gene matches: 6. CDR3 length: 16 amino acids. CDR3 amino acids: CSARGRTGGNNSPLHF. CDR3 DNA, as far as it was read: TGCAGTGCTAGAGGAAGAACAGGGGGCAATAATTCACCC.

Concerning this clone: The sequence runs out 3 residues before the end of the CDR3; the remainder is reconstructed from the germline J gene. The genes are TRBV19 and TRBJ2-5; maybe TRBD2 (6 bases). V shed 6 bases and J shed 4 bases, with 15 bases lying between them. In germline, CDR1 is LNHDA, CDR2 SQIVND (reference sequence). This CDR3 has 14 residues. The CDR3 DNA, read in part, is TGTGCCAGTAGACCCTTAGAGGAGGGAGAGACC. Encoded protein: CASRPLEEGET. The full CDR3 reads CASRPLEEGETQYF.

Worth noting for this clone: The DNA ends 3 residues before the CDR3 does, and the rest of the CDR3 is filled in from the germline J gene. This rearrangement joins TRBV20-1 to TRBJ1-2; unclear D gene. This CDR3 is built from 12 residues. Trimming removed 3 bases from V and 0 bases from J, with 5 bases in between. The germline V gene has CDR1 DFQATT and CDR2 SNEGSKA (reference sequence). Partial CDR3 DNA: TGCAGTGCTAGCGTAGCTAACTATGGC. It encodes CSASVANYG. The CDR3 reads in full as CSASVANYGYTF.